This T cell receptor (beta chain) appears in the sequencing data of a study of shared clonotypes between healthy human individuals. Study information: Each donor contributed plates that comprised three CD4 naive, three CD4 memory, two CD8 naive and one CD8 memory.

Of note for this clone: Its target is not known.

Sequencing used immunoSEQ multiplex PCR; TCRdb keeps in-frame clones, though not all of them. The table includes more than 550,000 clones, roughly two thirds detected once. Findings and limits, study-wide: Larger estimated richness was generally recorded for naive subsets relative to memory subsets. How much donors shared clonotypes was expected to be affected by sequencing depth.

In germline, CDR1 is MDHEN, CDR2 SYDVKM. The germline V and J ends were trimmed by 6 bases and 3 bases, with 11 bases remaining between them. The CDR3 length is 13 residues. The chain employs TRBV28 and TRBJ1-1; no firm D call. Sequencing used memory CD4+ T cells sorted from blood. Documented subset: CD45RA-negative fraction. The receptor's source is a woman aged 30 to 39 in good health. This chain's CDR3 is CASRITDDTEAFF. The CDR3 DNA sequence: TGTGCCAGCAGGATTACAGACGACACTGAAGCTTTCTTT.